This TCR beta chain came from a study of early T cells in non-severe SARS-CoV-2 infection. Study as a whole: Chains stayed unpaired after sequencing of bulk RNA from unsorted whole blood. Points from the study as a whole: Reliance on VDJdb matching favored anti-spike CD8 responses; private and CD4 specificities were missed.

Between the trimmed V and J ends, which lost 0 bases and 3 bases, there was a span of 15 bases. Germline V gene sequence: CDR1 MGHRA, CDR2 YSYEKL. This CDR3 has 17 amino acids. As to this clonotype: Its antigen is not identified.

TCRdb reprocessed the 5' RACE reads via MiXCR and lists one record per CDR3 protein. The top ten hold approximately 4% of the sample, which has 55,000 to 65,000 distinct CDR3 sequences, roughly 15% seen once. The receptor comes from an adult who was a healthcare worker with PCR-confirmed SARS-CoV-2 infection or an uninfected control (not recorded which). Material: whole blood, obtained at baseline. The rearrangement joins TRBV4-1 to TRBJ2-1; a weak D match, TRBD2 (6 bases). The chain's CDR3 is CASSQDSPGTDYNEQFF. CDR3 DNA sequence: TGCGCCAGCAGCCAAGACAGTCCGGGGACTGACTACAATGAGCAGTTCTTC.